This T cell receptor beta chain was identified in a study of blood T cell repertoires in COVID-19. Study-level information: COVID-19 samples collected from the United States, Italy and Spain covered acute and convalescent phases. PBMCs, B-cell-depleted T cells, or T cells were the source of the cDNA or gDNA that made up the material.

Under the authors' procedure: Nucleated cell counts were estimated from reference gene primer amplification. TCRdb's table, derived via immunoSEQ multiplex PCR, lists solely in-frame clones and lacks some. The V and J calls and clone size were taken over from that table, and D and trimming were inferred from the DNA. The sample lists about 250,000 clones, nearly 90% occurring once. J was trimmed by 4 bases and V by 1 base; bases with no gene match: 6. Germline values: CDR1 LNHNV, CDR2 YYDKDF (reference sequence). The CDR3 length is 15 residues. This chain links TRBV15 with TRBJ2-7, with 8 nucleotides matching TRBD2. The clonotype comes from a man aged 18-30 years with active or convalescent COVID-19. Sequencing used peripheral blood. In DNA form, the CDR3 reads TGTGCCACCAGCAGAGGTCGCGGGGGGAGATACGAGCAGTACTTC. Amino acid sequence: CATSRGRGGRYEQYF.